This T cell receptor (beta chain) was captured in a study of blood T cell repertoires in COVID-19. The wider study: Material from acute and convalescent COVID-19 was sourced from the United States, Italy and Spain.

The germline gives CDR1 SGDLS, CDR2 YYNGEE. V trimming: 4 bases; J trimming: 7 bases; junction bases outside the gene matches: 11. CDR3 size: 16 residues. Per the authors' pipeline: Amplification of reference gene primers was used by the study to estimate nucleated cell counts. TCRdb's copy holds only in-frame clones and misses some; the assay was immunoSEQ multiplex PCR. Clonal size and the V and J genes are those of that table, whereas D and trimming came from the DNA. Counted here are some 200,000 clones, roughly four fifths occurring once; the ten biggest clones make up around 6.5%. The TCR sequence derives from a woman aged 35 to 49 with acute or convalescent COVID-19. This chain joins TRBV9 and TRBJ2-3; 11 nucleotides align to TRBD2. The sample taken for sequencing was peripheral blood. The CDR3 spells CASSPEGLAVVHTQYF. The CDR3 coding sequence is TGTGCCAGCAGCCCCGAGGGACTAGCGGTAGTACATACGCAGTATTTT.